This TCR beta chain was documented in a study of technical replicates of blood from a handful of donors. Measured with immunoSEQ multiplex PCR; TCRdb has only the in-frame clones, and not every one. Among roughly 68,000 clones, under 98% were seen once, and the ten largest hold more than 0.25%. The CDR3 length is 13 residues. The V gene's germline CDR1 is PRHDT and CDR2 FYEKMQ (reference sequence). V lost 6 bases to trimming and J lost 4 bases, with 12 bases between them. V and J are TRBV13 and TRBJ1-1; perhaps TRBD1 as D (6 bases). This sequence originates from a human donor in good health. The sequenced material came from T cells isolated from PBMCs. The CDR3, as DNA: TGTGCCAGCAGAAATACAGGGTTCACTGAAGCTTTCTTT. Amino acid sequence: CASRNTGFTEAFF. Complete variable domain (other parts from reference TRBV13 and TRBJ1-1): AAGVIQSPRHLIKEKRETATLKCYPIPRHDTVYWYQQGPGQDPQFLISFYEKMQSDKGSIPDRFSAQQFSDYHSELNMSSLELGDSALYFCASRNTGFTEAFFGQGTRLTVV.